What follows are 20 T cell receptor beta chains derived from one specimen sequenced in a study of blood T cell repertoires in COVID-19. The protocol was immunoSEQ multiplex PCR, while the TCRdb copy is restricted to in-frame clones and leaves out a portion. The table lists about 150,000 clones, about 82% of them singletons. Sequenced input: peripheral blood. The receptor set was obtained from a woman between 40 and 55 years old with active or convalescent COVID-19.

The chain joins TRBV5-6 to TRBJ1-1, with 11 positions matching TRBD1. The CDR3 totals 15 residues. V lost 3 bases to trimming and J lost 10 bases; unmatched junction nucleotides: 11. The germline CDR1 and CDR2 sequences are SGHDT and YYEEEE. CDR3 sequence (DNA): TGTGCCAGCAGCTGGGGAACGGACAGGGGGCCTGGAGCTTTCTTT. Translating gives CASSWGTDRGPGAFF.

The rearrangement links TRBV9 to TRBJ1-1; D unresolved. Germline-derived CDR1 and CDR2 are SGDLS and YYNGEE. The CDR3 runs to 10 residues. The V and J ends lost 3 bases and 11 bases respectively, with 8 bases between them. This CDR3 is CASSGLLAFF. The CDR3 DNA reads TGTGCCAGCAGCGGCCTACTGGCTTTCTTT. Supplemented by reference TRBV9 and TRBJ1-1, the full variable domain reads DSGVTQTPKHLITATGQRVTLRCSPRSGDLSVYWYQQSLDQGLQFLIQYYNGEERAKGNILERFSAQQFPDLHSELNLSSLELGDSALYFCASSGLLAFFGQGTRLTVV.

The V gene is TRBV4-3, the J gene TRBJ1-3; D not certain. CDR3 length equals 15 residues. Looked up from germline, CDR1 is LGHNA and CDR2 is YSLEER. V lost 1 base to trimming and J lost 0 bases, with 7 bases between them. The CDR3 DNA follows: TGCGCCAGCAGCCAAGGTGCAGGCTCTGGAAACACCATATATTTT. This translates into CASSQGAGSGNTIYF.

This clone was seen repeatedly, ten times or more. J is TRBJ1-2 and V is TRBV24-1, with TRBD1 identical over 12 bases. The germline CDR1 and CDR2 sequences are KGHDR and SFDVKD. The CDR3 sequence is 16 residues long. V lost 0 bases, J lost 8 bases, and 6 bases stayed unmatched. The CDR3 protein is CATSDLGDRGHEGYTF. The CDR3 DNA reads TGTGCCACCAGTGATTTGGGGGACAGGGGGCATGAAGGCTACACCTTC.

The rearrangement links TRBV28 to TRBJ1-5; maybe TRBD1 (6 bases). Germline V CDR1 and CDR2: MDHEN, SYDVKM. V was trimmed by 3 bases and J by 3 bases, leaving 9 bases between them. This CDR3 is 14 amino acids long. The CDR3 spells CASSFGQHNQPQHF. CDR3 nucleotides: TGTGCCAGCAGTTTTGGACAGCACAATCAGCCCCAGCATTTT.

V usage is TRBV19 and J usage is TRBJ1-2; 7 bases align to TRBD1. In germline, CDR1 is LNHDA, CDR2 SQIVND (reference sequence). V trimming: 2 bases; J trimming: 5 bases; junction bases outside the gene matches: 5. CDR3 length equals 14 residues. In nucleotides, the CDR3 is TGTGCCAGTAGTATAATGGGACAGAGGTATGGCTACACCTTC. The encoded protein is CASSIMGQRYGYTF. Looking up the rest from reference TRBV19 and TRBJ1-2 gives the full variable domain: DGGITQSPKYLFRKEGQNVTLSCEQNLNHDAMYWYRQDPGQGLRLIYYSQIVNDFQKGDIAEGYSVSREKKESFPLTVTSAQKNPTAFYLCASSIMGQRYGYTFGSGTRLTVV.

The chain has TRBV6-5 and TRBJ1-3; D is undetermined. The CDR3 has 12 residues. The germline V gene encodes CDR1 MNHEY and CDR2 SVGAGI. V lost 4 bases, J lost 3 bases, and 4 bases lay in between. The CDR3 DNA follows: TGTGCCAGCAGTTTCAGTGGAAACACCATATATTTT. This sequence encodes CASSFSGNTIYF.

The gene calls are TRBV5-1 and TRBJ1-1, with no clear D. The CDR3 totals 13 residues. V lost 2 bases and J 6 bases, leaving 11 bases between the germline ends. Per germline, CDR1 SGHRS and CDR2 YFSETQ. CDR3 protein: CASSFGGNAEAFF. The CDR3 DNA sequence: TGCGCCAGCAGCTTCGGAGGGAATGCTGAAGCTTTCTTT. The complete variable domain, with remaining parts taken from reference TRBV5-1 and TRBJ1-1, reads KAGVTQTPRYLIKTRGQQVTLSCSPISGHRSVSWYQQTPGQGLQFLFEYFSETQRNKGNFPGRFSGRQFSNSRSEMNVSTLELGDSALYLCASSFGGNAEAFFGQGTRLTVV.

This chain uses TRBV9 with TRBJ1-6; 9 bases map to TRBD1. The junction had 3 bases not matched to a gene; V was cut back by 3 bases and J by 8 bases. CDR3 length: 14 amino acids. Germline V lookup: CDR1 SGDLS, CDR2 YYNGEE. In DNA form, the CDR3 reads TGTGCCAGCAGCGGGACAGGGGTGCATTCACCCCTCCACTTT. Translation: CASSGTGVHSPLHF.

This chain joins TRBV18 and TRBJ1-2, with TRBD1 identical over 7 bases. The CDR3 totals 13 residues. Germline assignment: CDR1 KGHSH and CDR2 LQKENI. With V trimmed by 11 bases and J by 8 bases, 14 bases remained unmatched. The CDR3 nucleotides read TGTGCCCTGTCAACAGGGGATTTGAGGGGCTACACCTTC. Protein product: CALSTGDLRGYTF. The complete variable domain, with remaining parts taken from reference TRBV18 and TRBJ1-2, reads NAGVMQNPRHLVRRRGQEARLRCSPMKGHSHVYWYRQLPEEGLKFMVYLQKENIIDESGMPKERFSAEFPKEGPSILRIQQVVRGDSAAYFCALSTGDLRGYTFGSGTRLTVV.

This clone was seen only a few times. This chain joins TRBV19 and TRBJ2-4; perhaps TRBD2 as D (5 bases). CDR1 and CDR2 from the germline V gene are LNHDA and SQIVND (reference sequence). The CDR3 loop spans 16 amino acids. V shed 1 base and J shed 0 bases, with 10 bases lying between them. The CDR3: CASSIGGPVAKNIQYF. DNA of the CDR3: TGTGCCAGTAGTATAGGAGGGCCGGTAGCCAAAAACATTCAGTACTTC.

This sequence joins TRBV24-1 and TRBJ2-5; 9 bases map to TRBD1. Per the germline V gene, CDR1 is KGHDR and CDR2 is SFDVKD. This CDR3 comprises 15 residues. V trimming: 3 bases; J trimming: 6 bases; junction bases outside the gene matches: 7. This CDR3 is CATSDPGTGIQTQYF. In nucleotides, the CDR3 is TGTGCCACCAGTGATCCCGGGACAGGGATTCAGACCCAGTACTTC.

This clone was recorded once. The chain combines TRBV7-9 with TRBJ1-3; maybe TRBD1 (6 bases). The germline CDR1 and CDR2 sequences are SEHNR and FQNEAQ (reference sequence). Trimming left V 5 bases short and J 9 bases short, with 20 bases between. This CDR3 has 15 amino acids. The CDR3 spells CASSETGISTGTIYF. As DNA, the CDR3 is TGTGCCAGCAGCGAAACAGGGATAAGTACCGGCACCATATATTTT.

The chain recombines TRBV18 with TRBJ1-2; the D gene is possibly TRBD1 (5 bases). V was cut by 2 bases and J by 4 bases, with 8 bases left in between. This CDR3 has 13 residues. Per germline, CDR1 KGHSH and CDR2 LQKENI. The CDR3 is CASSPSQGYGYTF. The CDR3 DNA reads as TGTGCCAGCTCACCATCCCAGGGCTATGGCTACACCTTC.

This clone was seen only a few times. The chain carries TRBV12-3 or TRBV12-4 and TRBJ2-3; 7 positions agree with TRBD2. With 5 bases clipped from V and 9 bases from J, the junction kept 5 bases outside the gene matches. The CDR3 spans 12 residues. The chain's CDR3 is CASSRTSGTQYF. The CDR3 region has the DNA TGTGCCAGCAGTCGGACTAGTGGCACGCAGTATTTT.

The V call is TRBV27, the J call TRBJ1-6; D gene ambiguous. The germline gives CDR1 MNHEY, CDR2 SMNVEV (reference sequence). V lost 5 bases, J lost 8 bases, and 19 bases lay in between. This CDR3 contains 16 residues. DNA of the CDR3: TGTGCCAGCAGTCAGTCCCCCGGGGTGAGGGATTCACCCCTCCACTTT. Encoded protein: CASSQSPGVRDSPLHF.

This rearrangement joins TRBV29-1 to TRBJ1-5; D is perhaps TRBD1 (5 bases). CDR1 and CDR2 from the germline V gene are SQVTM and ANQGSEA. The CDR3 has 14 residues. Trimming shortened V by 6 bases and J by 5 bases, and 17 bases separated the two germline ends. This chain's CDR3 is CSVAGPGTDQPQHF. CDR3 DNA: TGCAGCGTCGCGGGGCCGGGCACCGATCAGCCCCAGCATTTT.

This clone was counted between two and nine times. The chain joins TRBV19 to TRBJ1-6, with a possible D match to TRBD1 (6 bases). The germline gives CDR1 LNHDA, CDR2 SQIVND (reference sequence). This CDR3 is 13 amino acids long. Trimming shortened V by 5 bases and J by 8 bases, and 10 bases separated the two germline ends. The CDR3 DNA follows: TGTGCCAGTAGTCGGGACAACCATTCACCCCTCCACTTT. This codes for CASSRDNHSPLHF.

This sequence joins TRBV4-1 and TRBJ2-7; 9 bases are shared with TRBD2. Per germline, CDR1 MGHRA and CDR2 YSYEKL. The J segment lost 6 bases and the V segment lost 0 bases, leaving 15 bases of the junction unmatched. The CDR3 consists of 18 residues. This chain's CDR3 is CASSQDIGSGRITTEQYF. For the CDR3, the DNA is TGCGCCAGCAGCCAAGATATTGGTAGCGGGAGAATAACGACCGAGCAGTACTTC.

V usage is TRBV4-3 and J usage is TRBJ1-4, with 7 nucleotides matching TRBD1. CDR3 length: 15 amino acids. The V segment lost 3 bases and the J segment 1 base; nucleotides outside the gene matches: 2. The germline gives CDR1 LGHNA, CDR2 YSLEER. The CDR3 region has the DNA TGCGCCAGCAGCCAGCGGACAGGAACTAATGAAAAACTGTTTTTT. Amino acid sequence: CASSQRTGTNEKLFF.